The 17 T cell receptor beta chains presented below share a single source sample, sequenced in a study of OX40 agonist ivuxolimab in advanced cancers. Repertoires were generated with immunoSEQ multiplex PCR, while TCRdb's copy carries only in-frame clones and drops some. In the table there are some 57,000 clones, roughly 90% of which are singletons. Source: CD4+ or CD8+ T cells sorted from blood, taken in a trial of the OX40 agonist ivuxolimab. All receptors come from an adult with an advanced solid tumor such as melanoma, head and neck, liver or kidney cancer.

In nucleotides, the CDR3 is TGTGCCAGCAGTTCCTTAGCAGACCTCACAGATACGCAGTATTTT. This codes for CASSSLADLTDTQYF. V is TRBV27 and J is TRBJ2-3; D remains ambiguous. CDR1 MNHEY and CDR2 SMNVEV come from the germline V gene (reference sequence). V lost 4 bases and J 2 bases, leaving 13 bases between the germline ends. CDR3 length equals 15 residues.

The chain employs TRBV4-3 and TRBJ1-2; 7 nucleotides match TRBD1. V was clipped by 0 bases and J by 7 bases; unmatched bases: 14. The V gene's germline CDR1 is LGHNA and CDR2 YSLEER. The CDR3 is made up of 17 amino acids. CDR3 residues: CASSQDGTALPRGGYTF. In DNA form, the CDR3 reads TGCGCCAGCAGCCAAGATGGGACAGCGCTACCCCGGGGTGGCTACACCTTC.

The rearrangement uses TRBV30 and TRBJ1-5, with D perhaps TRBD1 (5 bases). Germline values: CDR1 GTSNPN, CDR2 SVGIG (reference sequence). The V gene lost 5 bases and the J gene lost 5 bases, with 7 bases spanning the gap. The length of the CDR3 is 11 residues. The CDR3: CAWGGDQPQHF. The CDR3 DNA reads TGTGCCTGGGGGGGTGATCAGCCCCAGCATTTT.

This clone was seen just once. This chain uses TRBV6-1 with TRBJ2-3, with D unresolved. This CDR3 has 16 residues. Trimming stripped 4 bases from V and 0 bases from J, with 14 bases between. Germline V gives CDR1 MNHNS, CDR2 SASEGT. CDR3 nucleotide sequence: TGTGCCAGCAGTGTCCTTTTCCCATCTAGCACAGATACGCAGTATTTT. The encoded protein is CASSVLFPSSTDTQYF.

The chain links TRBV6-4 to TRBJ2-1; TRBD2 matches 11 bases. V shed 4 bases and J 7 bases; nucleotides not matched to a gene: 3. The CDR3 is made up of 14 amino acids. Germline CDR1 and CDR2: MRHNA and SNTAGT. CDR3 amino acids: CASSGGTSGNEQFF. For the CDR3, the DNA is TGTGCCAGCAGTGGAGGGACTAGCGGTAATGAGCAGTTCTTC.

The gene calls are TRBV6-6 and TRBJ2-7; D remains unclear. Per the germline V gene, CDR1 is MNHNY and CDR2 is SVGAGI (reference sequence). V lost 10 bases and J 2 bases, leaving 21 bases between the germline ends. This CDR3 is built from 15 residues. CDR3 DNA: TGTGCCACTACGTCAGAGACAAAGTATACCTACGAGCAGTACTTC. This translates into CATTSETKYTYEQYF.

This chain joins TRBV19 and TRBJ1-2; TRBD1 agrees at 9 bases. In germline, CDR1 is LNHDA, CDR2 SQIVND (reference sequence). Trimming took 7 bases from V and 3 from J; bases not matched to a gene: 12. The CDR3 spans 16 residues. CDR3 loop: CASTPGTGLDYYGYTF. Written as DNA, the CDR3 is TGTGCCAGTACCCCCGGGACAGGGCTTGATTACTATGGCTACACCTTC.

This clone was counted a single time. DNA for the CDR3: TGTGCCAGCAGTGAATATAATTGGGAAGAGACCCAGTACTTC. The encoded protein is CASSEYNWEETQYF. The gene calls are TRBV25-1 and TRBJ2-5; D not certain. The V gene's germline CDR1 is MGHDK and CDR2 SYGVNS. Trimming cost V 0 bases and J 3 bases, with 8 bases left between them. The CDR3 is made up of 14 amino acids.

The gene calls are TRBV4-2 and TRBJ2-5, with 8 positions matching TRBD2. This CDR3 has 15 amino acids. Germline CDR1 LGHNA, CDR2 YNFKEQ. The J segment lost 4 bases and the V segment lost 2 bases, leaving 6 bases of the junction unmatched. The CDR3 DNA reads as TGTGCCAGCAGCCAATACGGGGGGGCCGGAGAGACCCAGTACTTC. Its translation: CASSQYGGAGETQYF.

This chain uses TRBV15 with TRBJ1-5; D remains unclear. CDR1 is LNHNV and CDR2 is YYDKDF in the germline V gene (reference sequence). V was trimmed by 7 bases and J by 7 bases, leaving 11 bases between them. The CDR3 totals 12 residues. CDR3 residues: CATTDRGQPQHF. The CDR3 coding sequence is TGTGCCACCACCGACCGGGGACAGCCCCAGCATTTT.

The chain employs TRBV19 and TRBJ1-5, with D possibly TRBD1 on 5 matching bases. Germline V gene data show CDR1 as LNHDA and CDR2 as SQIVND (reference sequence). CDR3 length: 15 amino acids. The V and J ends lost 7 bases and 3 bases respectively, with 16 bases between them. The CDR3 loop reads CASTYGGTSNQPQHF. The CDR3 DNA reads TGTGCCAGTACTTACGGGGGAACTTCCAATCAGCCCCAGCATTTT.

The rearrangement joins TRBV28 to TRBJ2-5; TRBD1 or TRBD2 may be the D gene (6 bases each). The J call is uncertain, as TRBJ2-7 better fits the DNA end. The CDR3 runs 14 residues. Germline V lookup: CDR1 MDHEN, CDR2 SYDVKM. CDR3 residues: CASSLGGEGYEQYF. CDR3 nucleotides: TGTGCCAGCAGCTTGGGGGGCGAGGGCTACGAGCAGTACTTC.

V gene TRBV6-4 combines with J gene TRBJ2-1; weak D call: TRBD2 (7 bases). The germline CDR1 and CDR2 sequences are MRHNA and SNTAGT. This CDR3 spans 16 amino acids. The V gene lost 3 bases and the J gene lost 7 bases, with 19 bases spanning the gap. This chain's CDR3 is CASSERAGAPWNEQFF. The CDR3 region has the DNA TGTGCCAGCAGTGAACGGGCGGGGGCCCCCTGGAATGAGCAGTTCTTC.

The rearrangement uses TRBV12-5 and TRBJ1-5; 7 bases agree with TRBD1. Germline CDR1 reads LGHNT; CDR2 reads FRNRAP. Trimming at V came to 1 base and at J to 2 bases, leaving 2 bases not matched to a gene. The CDR3 totals 15 residues. CDR3 DNA sequence: TGTGCTAGTGGTTTGGAGGGGGCGGGCAATCAGCCCCAGCATTTT. Encoded protein: CASGLEGAGNQPQHF.

This clone was seen a single time. The gene calls are TRBV18 and TRBJ2-3; D gene unclear. The germline V gene has CDR1 KGHSH and CDR2 LQKENI. The V gene lost 6 bases and the J gene lost 6 bases, with 10 bases spanning the gap. The CDR3 contains 12 residues. CDR3: CASSLTLDTQYF. The DNA for the CDR3 is TGTGCCAGCTCGCTGACCCTGGATACGCAGTATTTT.

This clone was found once. The CDR3 loop reads CASSPLVLRQTMNTEAFF. The CDR3 region has the DNA TGTGCCAGCAGTCCCCTCGTATTAAGACAGACGATGAACACTGAAGCTTTCTTT. The chain carries TRBV27 and TRBJ1-1, with TRBD1 as a possible D gene (5 bases). This CDR3 region has 18 residues. V gave up 5 bases and J gave up 0 bases, with 22 bases separating them. The V gene's germline CDR1 is MNHEY and CDR2 SMNVEV (reference sequence).

The J gene is TRBJ2-7, the V gene TRBV6-1; D is ambiguous. The V and J ends lost 3 bases and 0 bases respectively, with 3 bases between them. Germline values: CDR1 MNHNS, CDR2 SASEGT. The CDR3 covers 12 residues. The chain's CDR3 is CASSDFSYEQYF. CDR3 bases: TGTGCCAGCAGTGACTTCTCCTACGAGCAGTACTTC.